These T cell receptor beta chains were read from a single sample in a study of vaccination and CD4 T cells after COVID-19. TCRdb re-analysed the PCR reads in MiXCR, keeping a single row per CDR3 protein. Of 8,000 to 9,500 distinct CDR3 sequences in the sample, 45% to 50% were seen once. For these TCRs, the target antigens are not known. The sequencing sample was made of CD4+ T cells from blood, cultured in vitro. Receptors originate from a human donor in good health. Both conserved end residues are part of each CDR3. A D gene is named only where the DNA matches it firmly. Clone size is not always given. Where it is, it says once, few, many or a class for expanded clones.

TRBD1,TRBJ1-6,.,TRBV20-1,CSARTGENSPLHF,TGCAGTGCCAGGACAGGCGAGAATTCACCCCTCCACTTT
.,TRBJ2-2,.,TRBV19,CASTSGYTGELFF,TGTGCCAGTACCTCAGGGTACACCGGGGAGCTGTTTTTT
.,TRBJ2-5,.,TRBV10-1,CATQPGVQETQYF,TGCGCCACCCAACCAGGGGTCCAAGAGACCCAGTACTTC
.,TRBJ2-5,few,TRBV7-9,CASSLGEVLGGETQYF,TGTGCCAGCAGCTTAGGCGAGGTCCTTGGCGGAGAGACCCAGTACTTC
TRBD2,TRBJ2-7,.,TRBV20-1,CSASRLAGVYEQYF,TGCAGTGCTAGCAGACTAGCGGGAGTATACGAGCAGTACTTC
.,TRBJ2-5,.,TRBV7-2,CASSPRWPNQETQYF,TGTGCCAGCAGCCCCCGGTGGCCCAACCAAGAGACCCAGTACTTC
.,TRBJ2-2,.,TRBV19,CASSRDPNTGELFF,TGTGCCAGCTCCAGGGACCCCAACACCGGGGAGCTGTTTTTT
.,TRBJ1-6,.,TRBV11-2,CASSLSGSSYNSPLHF,TGTGCCAGCAGCTTATCTGGGAGCTCCTATAATTCACCCCTCCACTTT
TRBD1,TRBJ1-2,few,TRBV15,CATSRDSLDRVGGYTF,TGTGCCACCAGCAGAGATTCCCTTGACAGGGTCGGCGGCTACACCTTC
TRBD2,TRBJ2-1,.,TRBV5-4,CASRGVRRPAGDPSYNEQFF,TGTGCCAGCAGAGGTGTGCGACGGCCAGCGGGAGACCCGTCCTACAATGAGCAGTTCTTC